Following are 9 T cell receptor beta chains from one sample sequenced in a study of identifying expanded T cells in peripheral blood (dated by TCRdb to about 2019). Library generation was performed with the immunoSEQ multiplex PCR assay. Not all clones reach the TCRdb copy of this immuneACCESS table, which keeps in-frame sequences only. Checked studies attribute under half of the gap to unresolved V genes and leave the rest unexplained. Within this sample are about 130,000 clones, with roughly 90% of them counted one time only. Less than 10% of the sample belongs to the ten largest clones. Sequencing input: blood. These receptors all come from a person between 18 and 69 years old in good health.

The CDR3 DNA is TGTGCCAGCAGCTTAAGGGGGGACGGCTACACCTTC. Translation: CASSLRGDGYTF. This sequence joins TRBV7-9 and TRBJ1-2; perhaps TRBD1 as D (6 bases). Germline V gene lookup returns CDR1 SEHNR and CDR2 FQNEAQ (reference sequence). The V and J ends lost 2 bases and 8 bases respectively, with 9 bases between them. The CDR3 sequence is 12 residues long.

This chain uses TRBV7-9 with TRBJ2-7; 10 nucleotides line up with TRBD1. The CDR3 spans 15 residues. In germline, CDR1 is SEHNR, CDR2 FQNEAQ (reference sequence). The J segment lost 3 bases and the V segment lost 5 bases, leaving 7 bases of the junction unmatched. The CDR3, as DNA: TGTGCCAGCAGCAGACAGGGGGCGGATCTCTACGAGCAGTACTTC. Its translation: CASSRQGADLYEQYF.

This clone was recorded only once. The gene calls are TRBV7-3 and TRBJ2-7; tentative D call: TRBD2 (6 bases). Germline V gives CDR1 SGHTA, CDR2 FQGTGA. V lost 5 bases, J lost 1 base, and 15 bases lay in between. The CDR3 has 15 residues. CDR3 protein: CASSPGGTVSYEQYF. CDR3 nucleotides: TGTGCCAGCAGCCCCGGCGGGACGGTATCCTACGAGCAGTACTTC.

This chain links TRBV19 with TRBJ2-2; TRBD1 matches at 8 bases. J gave up 4 bases and V 5 bases, and 3 bases lay outside the gene matches. Per germline, CDR1 LNHDA and CDR2 SQIVND (reference sequence). CDR3 length equals 14 residues. CDR3 DNA sequence: TGTGCCAGTAGTTCCACAGGGGGCACCGGGGAGCTGTTTTTT. Translated: CASSSTGGTGELFF.

V is TRBV6-6 and J is TRBJ2-3; a weak D match, TRBD1 (6 bases). The CDR3 length is 15 residues. Trimming removed 5 bases at V and 0 bases at J, with 12 bases between. Looked up from germline, CDR1 is MNHNY and CDR2 is SVGAGI (reference sequence). CDR3 DNA sequence: TGTGCCAGCAGTCCGGACAGCACTAGCACAGATACGCAGTATTTT. Translated: CASSPDSTSTDTQYF.

This chain joins TRBV28 and TRBJ1-5; D is undetermined. The CDR3 is 12 residues long. The V end was cut by 6 bases, the J end by 10 bases, with 13 bases between. Per the germline V gene, CDR1 is MDHEN and CDR2 is SYDVKM. CDR3 protein: CASRSGGGPQHF. CDR3 nucleotide sequence: TGTGCCAGCAGGTCCGGCGGCGGCCCCCAGCATTTT.

The chain recombines TRBV4-3 with TRBJ1-6; a weak D match, TRBD1 (6 bases). This CDR3 spans 16 amino acids. V was cut by 0 bases and J by 11 bases, with 17 bases left in between. CDR1 and CDR2 (germline): LGHNA, YSLEER. This CDR3 reads CASSQEVSQGMTPLHF. The DNA of the CDR3 is TGCGCCAGCAGCCAAGAGGTCTCACAGGGAATGACACCCCTCCACTTT.

The V call is TRBV20-1, the J call TRBJ1-2, with unresolved D. There are 11 residues in the CDR3. V was clipped by 5 bases and J by 2 bases, with 6 bases between them. The V gene's germline CDR1 is DFQATT and CDR2 SNEGSKA (reference sequence). CDR3 sequence: CSARQNYGYTF. CDR3 DNA: TGCAGTGCTCGCCAAAACTATGGCTACACCTTC.

The gene calls are TRBV19 and TRBJ2-1; no clear D gene. Deletions cut 5 bases from V and 4 bases from J, with 15 bases between. Germline V gene data show CDR1 as LNHDA and CDR2 as SQIVND (reference sequence). CDR3 size: 15 residues. The CDR3 loop is CASSSPVAGYNEQFF. The CDR3 DNA sequence: TGTGCCAGTAGTTCCCCGGTAGCAGGTTACAATGAGCAGTTCTTC.